This entry lists 6 T cell receptor beta chains sequenced from one sample in a study of blood T cell repertoires in COVID-19. Measured with immunoSEQ multiplex PCR; TCRdb has only the in-frame clones, and not every one. The profile shows around 320,000 clones, 90% of them singletons. Sample: PBMCs or T cells enriched from blood (not recorded which). Receptors were obtained from a young woman with acute COVID-19.

The chain joins TRBV29-1 to TRBJ2-1; 10 bases match TRBD1. From germline, CDR1 is SQVTM and CDR2 ANQGSEA. This CDR3 has 14 residues. The V segment lost 4 bases and the J segment 4 bases; nucleotides outside the gene matches: 4. CDR3 sequence reads: CSVGGQGVYNEQFF. The CDR3 DNA reads as TGCAGCGTTGGTGGACAGGGGGTTTACAATGAGCAGTTCTTC.

The gene calls are TRBV30 and TRBJ2-3, with TRBD1 matching 8 bases. The J segment lost 7 bases and the V segment lost 3 bases, leaving 12 bases of the junction unmatched. This CDR3 spans 15 amino acids. CDR1 and CDR2 (germline): GTSNPN, SVGIG (reference sequence). The CDR3 loop is CAWSQTGAFLNTQYF. Written as DNA, the CDR3 is TGTGCCTGGAGCCAGACAGGGGCCTTCCTGAATACGCAGTATTTT. Drawing the rest from reference TRBV30 and TRBJ2-3, the complete variable domain is SQTIHQWPATLVQPVGSPLSLECTVEGTSNPNLYWYRQAAGRGLQLLFYSVGIGQISSEVPQNLSASRPQDRQFILSSKKLLLSDSGFYLCAWSQTGAFLNTQYFGPGTRLTVL.

This clone was seen only a few times. V and J are TRBV30 and TRBJ1-2; TRBD1 is a possible D gene (5 bases). The CDR3 covers 14 residues. Germline values: CDR1 GTSNPN, CDR2 SVGIG (reference sequence). V dropped 7 bases and J dropped 3 bases, with 18 bases sitting between them. Here the CDR3 DNA reads TGTGCCTTAGACCCCAGGGCCCCCCACTATGGCTACACCTTC. As protein: CALDPRAPHYGYTF.

The V gene is TRBV11-1, the J gene TRBJ1-1; D may be TRBD1 (6 bases). This CDR3 has 14 amino acids. Germline assignment: CDR1 SGHAT and CDR2 FQDESV (reference sequence). The V end lost 0 bases, the J end lost 4 bases, and 9 bases lay between the germline ends. CDR3 sequence: CASSLAQGSTEAFF. The CDR3 nucleotides are TGTGCCAGCAGCTTAGCTCAGGGGAGCACTGAAGCTTTCTTT.

The CDR3 is CAIRDRETDEQYF. In nucleotides, the CDR3 is TGTGCCATCAGGGACAGGGAAACCGACGAGCAGTACTTC. This chain uses TRBV10-3 with TRBJ2-7; the match to TRBD1 covers 8 bases. The germline gives CDR1 ENHRY, CDR2 SYGVKD. The CDR3 covers 13 residues. The trim removed 6 bases at V and 5 bases at J, leaving 6 bases unmatched.

A few counts support this clone. The rearrangement uses TRBV24-1 and TRBJ1-2; 9 bases agree with TRBD1. CDR1 KGHDR and CDR2 SFDVKD come from the germline V gene. CDR3 length: 15 amino acids. With 3 bases clipped from V and 3 bases from J, the junction kept 4 bases outside the gene matches. DNA of the CDR3: TGTGCCACCAGTGATCCTTGGACAGGGGACTATGGCTACACCTTC. Residues: CATSDPWTGDYGYTF.